This TCR beta chain was identified during a study of tumor and adjacent non-tumor tissue in lung cancer. As for the study in general: Samples averaged about 4.17 million productive TCRbeta reads each.

RNA was extracted from bulk tissue without any cell sorting. Donors were chemotherapy-naive, newly diagnosed lung cancer surgical patients in China, August–late 2014. As to this clonotype: As yet, its antigen is unknown. One end of the junction varies from germline; a read error may be responsible.

General observations from the study: Tumor TCR diversity, when higher, was linked to shorter survival. Normal lung showed higher cumulative top 100 clone frequency than tumor.

A modified ARM-PCR protocol with three rounds of nested PCR amplified TCRbeta. TCRdb ran MiXCR on the multiplex PCR reads and lists one entry per CDR3 protein. The table includes approximately 120,000 distinct CDR3 sequences, roughly 67% detected once. The receptor was derived from a man under 40 with non-small cell lung cancer. The sequencing sample was made of lung tumor tissue.

The CDR3 DNA reads as TGTGCCAGTAGCTTAGTCGGGGGCTCCTACAATGATCAGTTCTTC. Amino acid sequence: CASSLVGGSYNDQFF. The rearrangement uses TRBV11-2 and TRBJ2-1; D is possibly TRBD1 or TRBD2 (6 bases each). The CDR3 is 15 amino acids. The V gene's germline CDR1 is SGHAT and CDR2 FQNNGV.